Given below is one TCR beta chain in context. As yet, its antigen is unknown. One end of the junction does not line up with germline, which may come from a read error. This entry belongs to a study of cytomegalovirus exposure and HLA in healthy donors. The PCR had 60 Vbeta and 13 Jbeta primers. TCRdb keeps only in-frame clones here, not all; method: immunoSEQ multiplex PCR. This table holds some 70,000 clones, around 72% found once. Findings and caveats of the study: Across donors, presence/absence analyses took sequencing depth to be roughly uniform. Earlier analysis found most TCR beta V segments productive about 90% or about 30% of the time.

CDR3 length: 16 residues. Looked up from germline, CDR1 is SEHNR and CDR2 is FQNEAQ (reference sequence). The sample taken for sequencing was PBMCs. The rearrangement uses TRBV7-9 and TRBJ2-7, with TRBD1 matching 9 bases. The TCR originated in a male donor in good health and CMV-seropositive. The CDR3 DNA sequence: TGTTCCAGCAGCTTAGGGGGTGGGGGACAGGGCTACGAGCAGTACTTC. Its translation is CSSSLGGGGQGYEQYF.